Listed below are T cell receptor beta chains from one sample, sequenced in a study of T-cell reconstitution after alpha-beta-depleted transplantation in children. Via MiXCR, TCRdb re-called the PCR reads, giving one row per CDR3 protein. The table lists about 270,000 distinct CDR3 sequences, more than 8% of them singletons. The specimen comprised PBMCs from the stem cell graft donor, sampled from the stem cell graft. The receptor set was obtained from a human donor who donated a stem cell graft to a child with SCID. Both conserved end residues are trimmed from each CDR3. Fields, in order: V gene, J gene, CDR3 protein.

>TRBV5-1|TRBJ2-3
ASSPLAGVGSTDTQY
>TRBV7-9|TRBJ1-2
ASSLAYRDREDGYT
>TRBV2|TRBJ2-3
ASSEWRGGRDTQY
>TRBV10-3|TRBJ2-1
AIGLGLAGPNEQF
>TRBV20-1|TRBJ1-2
SAHDRVYTNNYGYT
>TRBV12-3/TRBV12-4|TRBJ2-5
ASREQGYETQY
>TRBV29-1|TRBJ1-1
SAEVVEAF
>TRBV7-2|TRBJ2-4
ASSLELLQFQY
>TRBV12-3/TRBV12-4|TRBJ2-5
ASSLADSQETQY
>TRBV5-1|TRBJ1-4
ASSLVSGGMEKLF
>TRBV29-1|TRBJ1-1
SVFGGGTEAF
>TRBV5-1|TRBJ2-1
ASSLVGQRANEQF
>TRBV18|TRBJ2-7
ASSPASAGAYYEQY
>TRBV10-2|TRBJ2-5
ASSVLAAHQETQY
>TRBV5-1|TRBJ1-1
ASSADRFDTEAF
>TRBV9|TRBJ2-7
ASSVGVGNSYEQY
>TRBV7-2|TRBJ2-3
ASSREATQAVNTQY